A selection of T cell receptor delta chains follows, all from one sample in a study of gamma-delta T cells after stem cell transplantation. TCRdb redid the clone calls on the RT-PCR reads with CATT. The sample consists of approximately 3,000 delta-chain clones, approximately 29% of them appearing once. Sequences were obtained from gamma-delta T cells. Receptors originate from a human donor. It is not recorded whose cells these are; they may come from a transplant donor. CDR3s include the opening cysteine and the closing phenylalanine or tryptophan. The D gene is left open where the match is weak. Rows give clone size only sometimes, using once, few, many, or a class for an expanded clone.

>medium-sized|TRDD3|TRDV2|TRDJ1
TGTGCCTGTGAATCACTGGGGGATCGGTACACCGATAAACTCATCTTT
CACESLGDRYTDKLIF
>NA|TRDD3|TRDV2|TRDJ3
TGTGCCTGTGACACCCCTAATACTGGGGGCTTCTCCTTCTCCTGGGACACCCGACAGATGTTTTTC
CACDTPNTGGFSFSWDTRQMFF
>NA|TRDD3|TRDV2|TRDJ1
TGTGCCTCCTGGGGGATGGACGTACTGGGGGATGTAACCGATAAACTCATCTTT
CASWGMDVLGDVTDKLIF
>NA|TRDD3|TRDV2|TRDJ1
TGTGCCTGTGTGGCGGTGGGGGATACGGGTTACACCGATAAACTCATCTTT
CACVAVGDTGYTDKLIF
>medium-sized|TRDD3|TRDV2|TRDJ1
TGTGCCTGTGATAAATTGGGGGATACGAGGCTCCCCGATAAACTCATCTTT
CACDKLGDTRLPDKLIF
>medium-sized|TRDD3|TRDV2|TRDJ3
TGTGCCTGTGACACCGCTGGGGGATACGCGAACTCCTGGGACACCCGACAGATGTTTTTC
CACDTAGGYANSWDTRQMFF
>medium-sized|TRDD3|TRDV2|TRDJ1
TGTGCCTGTGACCCCCTCTTCCTTCAGCTGGGGGATCACCTCATCTTT
CACDPLFLQLGDHLIF
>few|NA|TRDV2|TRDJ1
TGTGCCTGTGACACCGTGAACACGCTGGGGAGGTCGTACACCGATAAACTCATCTTT
CACDTVNTLGRSYTDKLIF
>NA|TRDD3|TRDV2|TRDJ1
TGTGCCTGTCTGAGACTGGGGGTCGACCGCTCGTTTACCGATAAACTCATCTTT
CACLRLGVDRSFTDKLIF
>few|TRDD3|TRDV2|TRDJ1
TGTGCCTGTGACCCACTGGGGGATCGTACCGATAAACTCATCTTT
CACDPLGDRTDKLIF
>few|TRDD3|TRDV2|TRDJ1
TGTGCCTGTGACACCGTAGGAGCTGGGGGATACGGGGGTCTTGACGATAAACTCATCTTT
CACDTVGAGGYGGLDDKLIF
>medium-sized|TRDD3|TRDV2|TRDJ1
TGTGCCTGTGACTTCGTGGGGGATACGCGTTTCCCTGACACCGATAAACTCATCTTT
CACDFVGDTRFPDTDKLIF
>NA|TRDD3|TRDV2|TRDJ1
TGTGCCTGTGACCCCCTTGGAGTACTGGGGGATACTCCCCGTAACACCGATAAACTCATCTTT
CACDPLGVLGDTPRNTDKLIF
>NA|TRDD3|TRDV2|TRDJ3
TGTGCCTGTGATAACTTACTGGGGGTCTCCTGGGACACCCGACAGATGTTTTTC
CACDNLLGVSWDTRQMFF
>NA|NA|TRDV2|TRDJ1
TGTGCCTGTGACACCGTGGTTGGGAGCTACCAGTACACCGATAAACTCATCTTT
CACDTVVGSYQYTDKLIF
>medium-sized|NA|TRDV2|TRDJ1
TGTGCCTGTGACGCTCTTGTGTACACCGATAAACTCATCTTT
CACDALVYTDKLIF
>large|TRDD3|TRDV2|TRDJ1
TGTGCCTGTGACACGGTCTGGGGGATACGCGAGGACACCGATAAACTCATCTTT
CACDTVWGIREDTDKLIF
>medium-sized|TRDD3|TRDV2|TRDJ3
TGTGCCTGTGACCGCCTGGGGGAATTTCCCTCCTGGGACACCCGACAGATGTTTTTC
CACDRLGEFPSWDTRQMFF
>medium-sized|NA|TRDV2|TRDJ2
NA
CACDTVGDGTAQLFF
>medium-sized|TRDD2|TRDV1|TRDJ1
TGTGCTCTTGGGGAACTCTACTTCCTACGGAGTACTGGTCCTTTCACCGATAAACTCATCTTT
CALGELYFLRSTGPFTDKLIF
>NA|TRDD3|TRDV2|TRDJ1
TGTGCCTGTGACAAGCTGGGGGACCGGACGTACACCGATAAACTCATCTTT
CACDKLGDRTYTDKLIF
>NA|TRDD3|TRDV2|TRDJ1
TGTGCCTGTGACACCCCCTTACTGGGGGGATTTTACACCGATAAACTCATCTTT
CACDTPLLGGFYTDKLIF
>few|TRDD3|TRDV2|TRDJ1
TGTGCCTGTGACCGACTGGGGGTATACACCGATAAACTCATCTTT
CACDRLGVYTDKLIF
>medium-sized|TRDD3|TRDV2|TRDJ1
TGTGCCTGTGACACACTGGGGGTGACCACCGATAAACTCATCTTT
CACDTLGVTTDKLIF
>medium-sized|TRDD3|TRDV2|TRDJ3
TGTGCCTGTGACACCGGAGGTTTGACTGGGGGTTCCCCCCTCTCCTGGGACACCCGACAGATGTTTTTC
CACDTGGLTGGSPLSWDTRQMFF
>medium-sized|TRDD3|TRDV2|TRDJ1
TGTGCCTGTGACACCTTAACTGGGGGGACGGACACCGATAAACTCATCTTT
CACDTLTGGTDTDKLIF
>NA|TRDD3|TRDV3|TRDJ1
TGTGCCTTTACCAAGATCGGCACGATTCTGGGGGATACGCTTCCCTTCTCCCACACCGATAAACTCATCTTT
CAFTKIGTILGDTLPFSHTDKLIF
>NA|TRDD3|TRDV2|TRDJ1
TGTGCCTGTGACACCCTATTGGAGTCTGGGGGATGGTTGAACACCGATAAACTCATCTTT
CACDTLLESGGWLNTDKLIF
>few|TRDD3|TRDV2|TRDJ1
TGTGCCTGTGACACCGTATCTGCTGGGGGATCCCCCGTGGCCGATAAACTCATCTTT
CACDTVSAGGSPVADKLIF
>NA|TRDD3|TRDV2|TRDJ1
TGTGCCTGTGACTCTCTGACTTCCCCTGGGGGCCACACCGATAAACTCATCTTT
CACDSLTSPGGHTDKLIF
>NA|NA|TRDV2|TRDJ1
TGTGCCTGTGACGCTATGACTGGAGGATACACCGATAAACTCATCTTT
CACDAMTGGYTDKLIF
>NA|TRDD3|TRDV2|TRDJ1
TGTGCCTGTGACACGGTTCCTGGGGATACGCAACTCCCAAACACCGATAAACTCATCTTT
CACDTVPGDTQLPNTDKLIF
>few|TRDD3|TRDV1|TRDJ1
TGTGCTCTTGGGGAATACCCCCCACTGGGGGATACGAGGGGCGGCACCGATAAACTCATCTTT
CALGEYPPLGDTRGGTDKLIF
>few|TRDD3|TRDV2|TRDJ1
TGTGCCTGTGATCCCTGGGGGCTTTCGGCGGGTAAACTCATCTTT
CACDPWGLSAGKLIF
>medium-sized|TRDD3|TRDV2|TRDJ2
TGTGCCTGTGATAAGATGCAATGGGGGATAAGAGCCGCTTTGACAGCACAACTCTTCTTT
CACDKMQWGIRAALTAQLFF
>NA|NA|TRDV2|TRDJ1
TGTGCCTGTGACACTCGGGGGGCTATATACACCGATAAACTCATCTTT
CACDTRGAIYTDKLIF
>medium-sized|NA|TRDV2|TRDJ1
TGTGCCTGTGAGAGGGTCCTCCCAAGCGGGGGTCCTCCGTACACCGATAAACTCATCTTT
CACERVLPSGGPPYTDKLIF
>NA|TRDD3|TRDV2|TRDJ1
TGTGCCTGTGACCCCTTGCGACTGGGGGATACTTTTAAAATGGGTAAACTCATCTTT
CACDPLRLGDTFKMGKLIF
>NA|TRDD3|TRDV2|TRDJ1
TGTGCCTGTGACTCCATACTGGGGGATAACACCGATAAACTCATCTTT
CACDSILGDNTDKLIF
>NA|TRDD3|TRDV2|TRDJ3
TGTGCCTGTGACACCGCCGGGTTACACCCAGGTACTGGGGGATACGCCGTCTCCTGGGACACCCGACAGATGTTTTTC
CACDTAGLHPGTGGYAVSWDTRQMFF
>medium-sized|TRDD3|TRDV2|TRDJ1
TGTGCCTGTGACGGGATCTCGGGGATACAGGGCCATTTCTTCTTT
CACDGISGIQGHFFF
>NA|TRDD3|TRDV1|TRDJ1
TGTGCTCTTGGGGAACAATCAAACTCCGCTCCCCTCCACCTCCACCCGTACTGGGGGAGAGGCACCGATAAACTCATCTTT
CALGEQSNSAPLHLHPYWGRGTDKLIF
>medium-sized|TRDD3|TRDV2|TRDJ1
TGTGCCTGTGACCCACTGGGGGATTCGGGGGATAAACTCATCTTT
CACDPLGDSGDKLIF
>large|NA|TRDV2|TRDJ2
TGTGCCTGTGACACTTTAAGTCGGGGGGCTGGGACAGCACAACTATTCTTT
CACDTLSRGAGTAQLFF
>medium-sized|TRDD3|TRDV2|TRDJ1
TGTGCCTGTGACCCACTTACTGGGGGTTCTACACCGTACACCGATAAACTCATCTTT
CACDPLTGGSTPYTDKLIF
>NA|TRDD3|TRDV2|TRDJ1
TGTGCCTGTGACACCCTTGAGGGGATACGCGGGACCGATAAACTCATCTTT
CACDTLEGIRGTDKLIF
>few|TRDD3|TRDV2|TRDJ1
TGTGCCTGTGACCCAGTACTGGGGGATACGCCGGACGAGAGGACCGATAAACTCATCTTT
CACDPVLGDTPDERTDKLIF
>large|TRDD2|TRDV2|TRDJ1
TGTGCCTGTGACCCCCTACTTCCTACGTGGGGTGGGCACACCGATAAACTCATCTTT
CACDPLLPTWGGHTDKLIF
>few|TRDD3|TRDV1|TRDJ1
TGTGCTCTTGGGCCTGAGGCCTATTCTACGTTCCGTACTGGGGGCCCGGGACCCCCGGCTCCCCTCTACACCGATAAACTCATCTTT
CALGPEAYSTFRTGGPGPPAPLYTDKLIF
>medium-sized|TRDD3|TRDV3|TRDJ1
TGTGCCTTGAAGGGGGATACGGATCCTCTAACCGATAAACTCATCTTT
CALKGDTDPLTDKLIF
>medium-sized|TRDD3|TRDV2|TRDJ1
TGTGCCTGTGACACCGTCCCGGGGGATACTGTCACCGATAAACTCATCTTT
CACDTVPGDTVTDKLIF
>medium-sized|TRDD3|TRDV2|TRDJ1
TGTGCCTGTGACGCCGTACTGGGGGGCGAGGTGGACACCGATAAACTCATCTTT
CACDAVLGGEVDTDKLIF
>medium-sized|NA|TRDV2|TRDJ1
TGTGCCTGTGACACTGGTCTGCGTCGTCTCGGGCCCGATAAACTCATCTTT
CACDTGLRRLGPDKLIF
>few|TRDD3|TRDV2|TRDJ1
TGTGCCTGTGACATCCTGGGGGACCCGTACACCGATAAACTCATCTTT
CACDILGDPYTDKLIF
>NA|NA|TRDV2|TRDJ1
TGTGCCTGTGACTACCCCGTTGGGGGTTTCGCCGATAAACTCATCTTT
CACDYPVGGFADKLIF